The entry that follows covers one T cell receptor beta chain sequence. Its target antigen remains unknown. The sample holds no much larger clone one base away, and base qualities are not on file. Germline trimming amounts to 6 bases on V and 0 bases on J, with 9 as the count of junction bases outside the gene matches. The CDR3 sequence holds 18 residues, the cysteine and phenylalanine included. Just CDR3 DNA is preserved here, 54 bases in frame from base 1. The germline V gene supplies CDR1 SNHLY and CDR2 FYNNEI. The sample comes from a study of cytomegalovirus exposure and HLA in healthy donors (dated by TCRdb to 2015 to 2018). Background on the whole study: According to an earlier analysis of 587 of the donors, about 179 million T cells yielded over 100 million unique TCR beta sequences and 276 Gb of sequence data. Around 330 gigabases of sequencing data and 75 million to 85 million unique TCR sequences made up an early release that covered 500 to 700 HLA-typed donors. The genetic ancestry cluster associated with self-reported Caucasian donors included 70% to 85% of the roughly 390 genotyped donors. The aim of the study was to test whether cataloging public T cell receptors could identify signatures of past pathogen exposure. The study used immunosequencing to profile the T cell repertoires of about 670 subjects and linked those repertoires to cytomegalovirus serostatus. In addition to the first cohort of several hundred subjects, a separate validation cohort of 120 different subjects was used. To predict cytomegalovirus infection status, the study combined high-throughput TCR immunosequencing, statistical association of individual TCRs with disease status, and machine learning. A later analysis re-analyzed previously published TCR beta repertoires from 650 to 800 donors and added high-resolution HLA genotyping to study TCR occurrence patterns. In the later analysis, no new phenotypic data were used to find candidate immune exposures; instead, reliance was placed on TCR beta sequences and their occurrence across donors. An earlier analysis of fewer than 700 of the donors applied high-throughput TCR beta sequencing to assess whether each TCR beta V gene segment acted as functional or pseudogenic. Alongside the repertoire data, information on donor age, sex, ethnicity and CMV serostatus was compiled. In a later genetic analysis, genome-wide SNP genotypes for about three fifths of the roughly 670 donors were used, and that subset was treated as a discovery cohort. All discovery cohort repertoires had been generated on a single sequencing platform. Both class I and class II loci were covered by HLA typing, at four-digit resolution. The number of donors typed differed by locus, with about 629-630 for A, B, C, DRB1 and DQB1, roughly 520 for DQA1, approximately 570 for DPA1, and some 440 for DPB1. Because of strong linkage in the cohort, roughly five DR-DQ haplotypes were treated as single units for association and clustering. On average, roughly 240,000 unique TCR beta nucleotide sequences were sequenced per donor among roughly 430 genotyped donors of the cohort, with around 19% of those sequences being non-productive.

What the authors observed across the whole study: Because the 87-base-pair reads could not distinguish some IMGT-functional V segments, including TRBV6-2 and TRBV6-3, those segments were excluded. A later analysis associated 17,000 or so TCR beta sequences with specific HLA alleles at a false discovery rate of 0.05. While some public TCRs were present in many individuals, most TCR sequences turned up only very rarely across donors. Immune exposure information for the cohort was limited to CMV serostatus. Compared with equally common non-associated chains, HLA-associated TCR beta chains in a later analysis were more clonally expanded and had lower generation probabilities. A few of the identified cytomegalovirus-associated TCR beta chains were confirmed in vitro to be specific for cytomegalovirus antigens. Sequencing depth was assumed to be roughly uniform across donors in the presence/absence analyses, though that assumption may not hold. Linkage disequilibrium might explain the correlated functional status among segregating V segments, but an unknown experimental factor could not be excluded. When HLA alleles, especially DR and DQ, strongly co-occurred, attributing TCR associations to individual alleles was difficult. In a later genetic analysis, fewer N-insertions in productive TCRs were reported among donors in an Asian-associated ancestry cluster than the roughly 700-donor mean. A later analysis reported that several top co-occurrence clusters appeared linked to parvovirus B19, influenza, CMV and Epstein-Barr virus. According to the authors, the approach could potentially be generalized to other disease states and immunological phenotypes. Because counts were too low, seventeen rarely observed V segments, including chromosome 9 orphons, were left out of the earlier analysis of some 640 of the donors. A cluster of highly shared sequence variants was judged likely to be a technical artifact of the sequencing pipeline. Because HLA typing was unavailable for some donors at each locus, only the typed subset was used in association tests. The classifier was reported to diagnose cytomegalovirus status with high specificity and sensitivity in both the original and validation cohorts. The study listed around 160 TCR beta chains as associated with cytomegalovirus. An earlier analysis of approximately 590 of the donors showed that most TCR beta V segments appeared in productive rearrangements either about 87% or about 30% of the time, which broadly matched IMGT annotations. According to a later analysis, most CMV-associated TCR beta chains appeared to be HLA-restricted, and the HLA associations seemed to be driven largely by CMV exposure. The cohort was sequenced for TCR beta chains only, and without alpha or paired-chain data the features that could be detected were limited. In a later analysis, the rate of TCR association differed among HLA loci, with DRB1 alleles having the most associated TCRs and HLA-C alleles having the fewest. A further reported finding was that TCR beta sequences accurately predicted the HLA-A and HLA-B alleles for most subjects in the first cohort. A later genetic analysis associated a missense DCLRE1C variant with V-gene and J-gene trimming of TCR beta chains, and an independent cohort replicated the association.

In total, roughly 670 healthy bone marrow donors made up the cohort. Cohort members were all nominally healthy when sampled, although unrecorded immune exposures were likely present. The donor tested CMV seronegative and was one of the 352 seronegative cohort members. A peripheral blood sample was collected from each donor, and TCR beta sequencing was performed on peripheral blood mononuclear cells. The Qiagen DNeasy Blood Extraction Kit was used to extract genomic DNA from the blood cell samples. The library was prepared using the immunoSEQ multiplex PCR assay. For the multiplex PCR, a mixture combining 60 forward primers for TCR Vbeta segments and 13 reverse primers for TCR Jbeta segments was used. The CDR3 region of rearranged TCR beta genes was amplified from genomic DNA with a multiplex PCR assay. Amplified TCR beta libraries were sequenced as 87-base-pair reads on the Illumina HiSeq System. As for the authors' bioinformatics: Across the 500 to 850 repertoires, a later analysis counted some 80 million unique TCR beta chains, some 11 million of which were shared by at least two donors. To remove PCR and sequencing errors, raw reads were error-corrected and collapsed into unique sequences using a nearest-neighbor algorithm that merged closely related sequences. Alignment of CDR3 sequences to IMGT reference sequences was used to assign V, D and J gene segments. For a sequence to be retained, a match of at least six nucleotides to both a V gene segment and a J gene segment was required. A rearrangement counted as productive if the CDR3 had no stop codons and remained in frame with V and J, and every other rearrangement counted as non-productive. Following IMGT convention, CDR3 was defined as the stretch from the second conserved V-encoded cysteine up to the conserved J-encoded phenylalanine. In an earlier analysis of around 540 of the donors, sequences lacking an unambiguous match to a single V gene segment were excluded. An earlier analysis of about 600 of the donors called V segments functional above 56.7% productive rearrangements and segregating when the between-donor standard deviation exceeded 5%. To diagnose cytomegalovirus status from the catalog of TCR beta chain sequences, a statistical classification framework was built. V and J gene assignment, in a later analysis, came from comparing TCR nucleotide sequences with IMGT/GENE-DB human TR gene sequences. A later analysis assigned CDR3 sequences and most-parsimonious VDJ recombination scenarios with the TCRdist pipeline. In a later analysis, each TCR beta chain was defined by its CDR3 amino acid sequence together with its V-gene family, and reads without a unique V-gene family were excluded. In a later analysis, 500 to 650 highly shared, low-generation-probability nucleotide sequences were removed to address suspected cross-contamination and a sequencing artifact. In a later analysis, a clonal expansion index was calculated for each public chain from normalized within-repertoire ranks of inferred template counts. A later analysis computed generation probabilities with a VDJ recombination model fitted to out-of-frame rearrangements, and checked the results against IGoR. Hypergeometric tests were used in a later analysis to score TCR-TCR, TCR-HLA and TCR-CMV co-occurrence, with a repertoire-size bias correction applied to the TCR pairs. In a later analysis, false discovery rates were estimated by permuting HLA or CMV assignments 20 times. A later analysis grouped co-occurring TCRs with DBSCAN, adding TCRdist sequence similarity when clustering within HLA-allele-positive subsets. Co-occurrence clustering excluded repertoires with fewer than 30,000 or more than 120,000 public chains, plus five with anomalous nucleotide sharing. The source is immuneACCESS, and TCRdb retained only in-frame sequences with V and J called. Part of the clones is not carried over; for the studies checked, unresolved V genes explain less than half of this, and the remainder is unexplained. V, J and clone size were drawn from that table, and D and trimming were deduced from the DNA. The sample includes about 200,000 clones, with over 75% observed a single time. The top ten constitute about 1.8% of the sample.

The chain is assembled from TRBV2 and TRBJ2-6; 9 central nucleotides agree with TRBD1. Sequencing was done on a sample of PBMCs. The origin of this receptor is a man younger than 35 in good health and CMV-seronegative. The nucleotides are TGTGCCAGCAGGGACTGGACAGGGGTGAGCTCTGGGGCCAACGTCCTGACTTTC. It encodes CASRDWTGVSSGANVLTF. Reference TRBV2 and TRBJ2-6 proteins supply the regions before and after the CDR3; the full variable domain is: EPEVTQTPSHQVTQMGQEVILRCVPISNHLYFYWYRQILGQKVEFLVSFYNNEISEKSEIFDDQFSVERPDGSNFTLKIRSTKLEDSAMYFCASRDWTGVSSGANVLTFGAGSRLTVL.